These 9 T cell receptor beta chains were all obtained from the same sample, sequenced in a study of blood T cell repertoires in COVID-19. Repertoires were generated with immunoSEQ multiplex PCR, while TCRdb's copy carries only in-frame clones and drops some. The data contain hundreds of thousands of clones, approximately 86% of them singletons. What was sequenced was PBMCs or T cells enriched from blood (not recorded which). Receptors originate from a woman between 18 and 29 years old who had recovered from COVID-19.

The chain carries TRBV5-1 and TRBJ1-1; possibly TRBD1 for D (6 bases). The germline CDR1 and CDR2 sequences are SGHRS and YFSETQ. The CDR3 covers 13 residues. V was trimmed by 0 bases and J by 5 bases, leaving 8 bases between them. The CDR3, as DNA: TGCGCCAGCAGCTTGGACAGGGAAACTGAAGCTTTCTTT. As protein: CASSLDRETEAFF.

The chain joins TRBV30 to TRBJ1-5; D ambiguous. The germline V gene has CDR1 GTSNPN and CDR2 SVGIG (reference sequence). The ends were cut back, 5 bases at V and 8 bases at J, with 16 bases in the middle. This CDR3 is built from 13 residues. The CDR3 sequence: CAWGVPSMEPQHF. The CDR3 DNA reads as TGTGCCTGGGGCGTACCCAGTATGGAGCCCCAGCATTTT.

The chain uses TRBV11-3 and TRBJ2-1, with TRBD2 identical over 10 bases. V shed 0 bases, J shed 4 bases, and the junction held 18 bases outside the gene matches. Per germline, CDR1 SGHNT and CDR2 YENEEA. This CDR3 region has 21 residues. CDR3 in amino acids: CASSLEGEASGRQGIYNEQFF. In nucleotides, the CDR3 is TGTGCCAGCAGCTTAGAGGGGGAGGCTAGCGGGAGACAGGGAATTTACAATGAGCAGTTCTTC.

This rearrangement joins TRBV6-6 to TRBJ1-2, with D tentatively TRBD1 (6 bases). The CDR3 covers 14 residues. CDR1 MNHNY and CDR2 SVGAGI come from the germline V gene (reference sequence). V was trimmed by 6 bases and J by 4 bases, leaving 15 bases between them. In DNA, the CDR3 is TGTGCCAGCAGGCCCGACAGGTTTAGCTATGGCTACACCTTC. It yields the protein CASRPDRFSYGYTF.

V usage is TRBV28 and J usage is TRBJ2-1, with TRBD2 as a possible D gene (7 bases). CDR3 length equals 18 residues. The V gene's germline CDR1 is MDHEN and CDR2 SYDVKM. V lost 3 bases and J 5 bases, leaving 23 bases between the germline ends. The CDR3 coding sequence is TGTGCCAGCAGTTTTAGTCTTTCTAGGGGAGGGGGGGACAATGAGCAGTTCTTC. Protein product: CASSFSLSRGGGDNEQFF. The complete variable domain, with remaining parts taken from reference TRBV28 and TRBJ2-1, reads DVKVTQSSRYLVKRTGEKVFLECVQDMDHENMFWYRQDPGLGLRLIYFSYDVKMKEKGDIPEGYSVSREKKERFSLILESASTNQTSMYLCASSFSLSRGGGDNEQFFGPGTRLTVL.

The chain is built from TRBV3-1 (or the pseudogene TRBV3-2) and TRBJ1-2; D gene ambiguous. The CDR3 is made up of 16 amino acids. The V gene's germline CDR1 is LGHDT and CDR2 YNNKEL (reference sequence). Trimming took 0 bases from V and 4 from J, leaving 15 bases between them. The CDR3, as DNA: TGTGCCAGCAGCCAAGATATGGCCAGAAGCGTCTATGGCTACACCTTC. It specifies CASSQDMARSVYGYTF.

V and J are TRBV19 and TRBJ1-1; unclear D gene. Trimming stripped 2 bases from V and 5 bases from J, with 15 bases between. Germline loops: CDR1 LNHDA, CDR2 SQIVND (reference sequence). The CDR3 has 15 amino acids. The CDR3 DNA reads as TGTGCCAGTAGTATAATGGTCCTGGGAGGGACTGAAGCTTTCTTT. This encodes CASSIMVLGGTEAFF.

The V call is TRBV2, the J call TRBJ2-1; maybe TRBD1 (6 bases). V lost 7 bases, J lost 2 bases, and 12 bases lay in between. CDR3 size: 14 residues. The germline CDR1 and CDR2 sequences are SNHLY and FYNNEI. The CDR3 DNA follows: TGTGCCAGCAAAGGGGGAGCGGCCTACAATGAGCAGTTCTTC. This translates into CASKGGAAYNEQFF.

J is TRBJ1-4 and V is TRBV12-3 or TRBV12-4; D might be TRBD1 (5 bases). The CDR3 loop spans 13 amino acids. Trimming took 6 bases from V and 7 from J, leaving 12 bases between them. CDR3 sequence (DNA): TGTGCCAGCAGGCAGGGCGCCGGTGAAAAACTGTTTTTT. Its translation: CASRQGAGEKLFF.